This T cell receptor beta chain was sequenced for a study of cytomegalovirus exposure and HLA in healthy donors. Study-level points and caveats: Generally TCR sequences proved uncommon, though certain public TCRs appeared in numerous donors. Later analysis identified a missense DCLRE1C variant that was linked to TCR beta V- and J-gene trimming.

With 4 bases clipped from V and 0 bases from J, the junction kept 6 bases outside the gene matches. The germline V gene encodes CDR1 SGHDT and CDR2 YYEEEE. The CDR3 has 16 amino acids. PCR used 60 Vbeta primers and 13 Jbeta primers. Under the authors' procedure: A later analysis counted approximately 80 million unique TCR beta chains, 9.5 million to 13 million shared. The method was immunoSEQ multiplex PCR; TCRdb's version includes in-frame clones alone and lacks a portion of them. Clonal size and the V and J genes are those of that table, whereas D and trimming came from the DNA. Of approximately 140,000 clones in the sample, approximately 80% were seen once. To note about this clone: Its antigen is currently unknown.

This sequence was found in a girl aged 2-15 years in good health and CMV-seronegative. Material: PBMCs. This chain uses TRBV5-6 with TRBJ1-3; 8 bases fit TRBD1. The DNA of the CDR3 is TGTGCCAGCAGCCTGGACAGGGCCACCTCTGGAAACACCATATATTTT. Translated, it gives CASSLDRATSGNTIYF.